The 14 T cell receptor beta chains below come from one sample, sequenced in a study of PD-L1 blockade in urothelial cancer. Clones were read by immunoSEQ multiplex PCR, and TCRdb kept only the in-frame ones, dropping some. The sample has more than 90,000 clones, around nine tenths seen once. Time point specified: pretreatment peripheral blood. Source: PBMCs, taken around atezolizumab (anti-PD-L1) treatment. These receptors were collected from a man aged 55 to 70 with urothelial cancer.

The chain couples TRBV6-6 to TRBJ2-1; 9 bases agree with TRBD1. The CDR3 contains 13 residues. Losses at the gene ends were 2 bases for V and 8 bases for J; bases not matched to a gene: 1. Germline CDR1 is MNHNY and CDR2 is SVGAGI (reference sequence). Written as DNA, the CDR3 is TGTGCCAGCAGTTACGACAGGGGGGATGAGCAGTTCTTC. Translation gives CASSYDRGDEQFF.

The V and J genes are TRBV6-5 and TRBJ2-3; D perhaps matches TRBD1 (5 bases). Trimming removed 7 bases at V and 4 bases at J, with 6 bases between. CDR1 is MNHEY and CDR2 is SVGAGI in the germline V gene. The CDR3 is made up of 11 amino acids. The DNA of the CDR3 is TGTGCCAGCACCAGGGCAGATACGCAGTATTTT. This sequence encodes CASTRADTQYF.

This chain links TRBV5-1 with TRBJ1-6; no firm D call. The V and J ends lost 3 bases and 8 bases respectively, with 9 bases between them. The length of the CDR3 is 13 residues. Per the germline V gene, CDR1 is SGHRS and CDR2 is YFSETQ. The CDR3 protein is CASSSREDSPLHF. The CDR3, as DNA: TGCGCCAGCAGCTCGAGGGAGGATTCACCCCTCCACTTT. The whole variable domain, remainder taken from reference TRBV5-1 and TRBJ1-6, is KAGVTQTPRYLIKTRGQQVTLSCSPISGHRSVSWYQQTPGQGLQFLFEYFSETQRNKGNFPGRFSGRQFSNSRSEMNVSTLELGDSALYLCASSSREDSPLHFGNGTRLTVT.

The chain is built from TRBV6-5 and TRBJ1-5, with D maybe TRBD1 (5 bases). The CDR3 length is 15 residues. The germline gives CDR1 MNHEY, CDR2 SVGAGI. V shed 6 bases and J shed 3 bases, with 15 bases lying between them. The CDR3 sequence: CASRPQGRNNQPQHF. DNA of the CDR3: TGTGCCAGCAGGCCCCAGGGTAGGAACAATCAGCCCCAGCATTTT.

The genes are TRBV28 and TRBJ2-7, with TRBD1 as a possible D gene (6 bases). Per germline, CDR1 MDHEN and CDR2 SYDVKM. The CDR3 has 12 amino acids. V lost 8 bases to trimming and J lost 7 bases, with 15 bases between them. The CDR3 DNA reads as TGTGCCAGCGGAATTACAGGGACAGAGCAGTACTTC. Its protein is CASGITGTEQYF.

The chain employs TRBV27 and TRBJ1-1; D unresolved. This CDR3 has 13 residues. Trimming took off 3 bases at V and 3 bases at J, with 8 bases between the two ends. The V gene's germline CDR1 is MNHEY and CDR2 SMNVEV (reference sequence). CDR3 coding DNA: TGTGCCAGCAGTTTGAGACAAGACACTGAAGCTTTCTTT. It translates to CASSLRQDTEAFF.

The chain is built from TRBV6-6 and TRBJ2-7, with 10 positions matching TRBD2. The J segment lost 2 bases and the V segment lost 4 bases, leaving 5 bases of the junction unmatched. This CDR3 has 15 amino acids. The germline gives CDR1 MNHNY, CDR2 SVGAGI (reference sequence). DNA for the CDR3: TGTGCCAGCAGTTTCCTAGCGGGAGTCCCCTACGAGCAGTACTTC. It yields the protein CASSFLAGVPYEQYF.

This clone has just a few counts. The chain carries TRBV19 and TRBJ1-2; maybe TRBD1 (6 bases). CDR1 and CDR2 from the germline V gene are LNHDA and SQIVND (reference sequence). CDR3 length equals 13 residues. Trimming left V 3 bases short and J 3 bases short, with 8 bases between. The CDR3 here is CASSMRQDYGYTF. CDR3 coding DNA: TGTGCCAGTAGTATGAGACAGGACTATGGCTACACCTTC.

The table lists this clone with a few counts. The CDR3 DNA follows: TGTGCCAGCAGCCTCAGGGGCGACCCAGCGGACACTGAAGCTTTCTTT. Translated: CASSLRGDPADTEAFF. This chain connects TRBV7-2 to TRBJ1-1, with D possibly TRBD1 on 6 matching bases. The CDR3 runs to 16 residues. Germline lookup yields CDR1 SGHTA and CDR2 FQGNSA. V lost 5 bases, J lost 3 bases, and 19 bases lay in between.

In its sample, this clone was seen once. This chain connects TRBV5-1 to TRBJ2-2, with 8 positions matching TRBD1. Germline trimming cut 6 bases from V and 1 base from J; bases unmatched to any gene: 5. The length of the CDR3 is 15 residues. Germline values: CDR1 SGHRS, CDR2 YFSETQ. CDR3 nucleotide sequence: TGCGCCAGCACCCAGGGGGCCCTGAACACCGGGGAGCTGTTTTTT. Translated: CASTQGALNTGELFF. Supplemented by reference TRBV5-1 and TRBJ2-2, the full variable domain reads KAGVTQTPRYLIKTRGQQVTLSCSPISGHRSVSWYQQTPGQGLQFLFEYFSETQRNKGNFPGRFSGRQFSNSRSEMNVSTLELGDSALYLCASTQGALNTGELFFGEGSRLTVL.

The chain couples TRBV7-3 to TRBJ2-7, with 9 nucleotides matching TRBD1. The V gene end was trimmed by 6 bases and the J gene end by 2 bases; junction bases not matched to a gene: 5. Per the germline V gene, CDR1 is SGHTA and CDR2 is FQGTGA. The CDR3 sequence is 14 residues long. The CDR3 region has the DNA TGTGCCAGCAGTTTCGGACAGGGGCCCTACGAGCAGTACTTC. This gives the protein CASSFGQGPYEQYF.

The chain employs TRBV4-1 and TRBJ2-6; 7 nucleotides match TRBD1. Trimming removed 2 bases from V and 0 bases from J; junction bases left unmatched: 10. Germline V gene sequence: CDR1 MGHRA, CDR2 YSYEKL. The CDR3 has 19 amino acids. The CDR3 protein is CASSQFRDSSSSGANVLTF. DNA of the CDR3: TGCGCCAGCAGCCAATTCCGGGACAGCTCTTCCTCTGGGGCCAACGTCCTGACTTTC.

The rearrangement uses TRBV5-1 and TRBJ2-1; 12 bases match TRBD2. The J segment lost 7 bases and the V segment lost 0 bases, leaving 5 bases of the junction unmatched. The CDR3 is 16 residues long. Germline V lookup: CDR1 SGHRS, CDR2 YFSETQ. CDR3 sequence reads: CASSLESLAGGNEQFF. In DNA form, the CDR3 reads TGCGCCAGCAGCTTGGAGTCTCTAGCGGGAGGGAATGAGCAGTTCTTC.

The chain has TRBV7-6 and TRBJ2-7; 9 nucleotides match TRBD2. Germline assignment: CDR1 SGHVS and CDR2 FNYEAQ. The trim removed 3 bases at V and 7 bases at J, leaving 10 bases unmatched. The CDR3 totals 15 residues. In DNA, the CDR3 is TGTGCCAGCAGCTTTGTAGCGGGGGCGACCTCAGAGCAGTACTTC. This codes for CASSFVAGATSEQYF.